This TCR beta chain was documented in a study of T-cell memory formation after mild COVID-19. Background on the study: TCR clusters largely stayed donor specific.

TCRdb reprocessed the 5' RACE reads via MiXCR and lists one record per CDR3 protein. The sample records hundreds of thousands of distinct CDR3 sequences, roughly 17% being singletons. Whole-study results and caveats: Day 15 to 85 contracting clones showed balanced CD4/CD8; later expanders leaned CD4+. Pre-infection memory carried some responding clones, suggesting that cross-reactive memory joined.

V shed 3 bases and J shed 8 bases, with 14 bases lying between them. Germline CDR1 reads SEHNR; CDR2 reads FQNEAQ (reference sequence). CDR3 length: 14 amino acids. Notes on this clonotype: Its specificity is unknown.

The sample was PBMCs or a T cell subset sorted from them (not recorded which). The chain uses TRBV7-9 and TRBJ2-4; D is perhaps TRBD1 or TRBD2 (5 bases each). The receptor was isolated from an adult woman who had mild COVID-19 (a few samples of this study predate the infection). Cell type and time point are not known. Here the CDR3 reads CASSLGEIKDIQYF. CDR3 DNA sequence: TGTGCCAGCAGCTTGGGGGAAATTAAGGACATTCAGTACTTC.